This entry is about one T cell receptor beta chain. Its specificity is unknown. The sample is drawn from a study of shared clonotypes between healthy human individuals. Study-wide results and limits: Represented diversity, genetic and exposure-history alike, was limited by few donors.

Recent acute infections and vaccinations were absent in the healthy HIV-negative adult donors. CD45RO+ cells plus CCR7-negative CD45RA+ TemRA cells formed CD8 memory. At a deep level, the assay was run. The repertoire was sequenced with immunoSEQ multiplex PCR; TCRdb's copy has only in-frame clones and lacks some. The sample carries some 95,000 clones, 67% recorded once. Looked up from germline, CDR1 is ENHRY and CDR2 is SYGVKD. V lost 10 bases, J lost 1 base, and 20 bases lay in between. CDR3 size: 15 residues. The TCR was taken from a man aged 25 to 45 in good health. The sample consisted of memory CD8+ T cells sorted from blood. As to subset: CD45RO+ cells pooled with CCR7-negative TemRA cells. The rearrangement uses TRBV10-3 and TRBJ2-7; D might be TRBD1 (5 bases). CDR3 nucleotides: TGTGCCACCTACGCAGCACCAGGGATTTCCTACGAGCAGTACTTC. Its protein is CATYAAPGISYEQYF.